The rows below give T cell receptor beta chains drawn from one sample of a study of OX40 agonist ivuxolimab in advanced cancers. TCRdb's copy holds only in-frame clones and misses some; the assay was immunoSEQ multiplex PCR. This sample carries more than 95,000 clones, approximately 90% of them seen once, and the ten largest clones take 0.65% to 0.9%. The sample consisted of CD4+ or CD8+ T cells sorted from blood, taken in a trial of the OX40 agonist ivuxolimab. These receptors originate from an adult with an advanced solid tumor such as melanoma, head and neck, liver or kidney cancer. CDR3s include the opening cysteine and the closing phenylalanine or tryptophan. The D gene is left open where the match is weak.

d_call: -
j_call: TRBJ1-5
v_call: TRBV30
cdr3_aa: CAWSVRRSGGQPQHF

d_call: TRBD1
j_call: TRBJ1-5
v_call: TRBV7-8
cdr3_aa: CASSRRGSNQPQHF

d_call: -
j_call: TRBJ2-2
v_call: TRBV15
cdr3_aa: CATSRDGVGTGELFF

d_call: -
j_call: TRBJ2-2
v_call: TRBV9
cdr3_aa: CASSASGRGNTGELFF

d_call: TRBD2
j_call: TRBJ2-5
v_call: TRBV11-3
cdr3_aa: CASSLSGGGETQYF

d_call: -
j_call: TRBJ1-1
v_call: TRBV2
cdr3_aa: CASRAGAQLNTEAFF

d_call: TRBD2
j_call: TRBJ2-3
v_call: TRBV27
cdr3_aa: CASSLWLAGTDTQYF

d_call: -
j_call: TRBJ1-3
v_call: TRBV28
cdr3_aa: CASSLGGSGNTIYF

d_call: -
j_call: TRBJ1-5
v_call: TRBV28
cdr3_aa: CASSLVKGKSNQPQHF

d_call: TRBD2
j_call: TRBJ2-1
v_call: TRBV7-9
cdr3_aa: CASSFSRAGGYGVHEQFF

d_call: -
j_call: TRBJ2-7
v_call: TRBV21-1
cdr3_aa: CASTWAETYEQYF

d_call: -
j_call: TRBJ1-5
v_call: TRBV25-1
cdr3_aa: CASSASWDGENQPQHF

d_call: -
j_call: TRBJ1-4
v_call: TRBV19
cdr3_aa: CASNYRRGSTNEKLFF

d_call: -
j_call: TRBJ2-7
v_call: TRBV9
cdr3_aa: CASSAREVLKGEQYF

d_call: -
j_call: TRBJ2-1
v_call: TRBV5-5
cdr3_aa: CASSLLAQSYNEQFF

d_call: -
j_call: TRBJ1-4
v_call: TRBV28
cdr3_aa: CASSFPTSGSQEKLFF

d_call: -
j_call: TRBJ1-2
v_call: TRBV5-6
cdr3_aa: CASSFESDGYTF

d_call: -
j_call: TRBJ1-1
v_call: TRBV7-3
cdr3_aa: CASSRALGLEAFF

d_call: TRBD1
j_call: TRBJ2-5
v_call: TRBV7-2
cdr3_aa: CASRDRPQETQYF

d_call: -
j_call: TRBJ2-3
v_call: TRBV11-1
cdr3_aa: CASSPLKGTDTQYF

d_call: TRBD1
j_call: TRBJ1-1
v_call: TRBV19
cdr3_aa: CASRLLSGTAKNTEAFF

d_call: -
j_call: TRBJ1-2
v_call: TRBV5-6
cdr3_aa: CASSLEQLAYGYTF

d_call: -
j_call: TRBJ2-2
v_call: TRBV4-2
cdr3_aa: CASRPPRGGVTGELFF

d_call: TRBD1
j_call: TRBJ2-3
v_call: TRBV7-3
cdr3_aa: CASRGQTGDTQYF

d_call: -
j_call: TRBJ1-5
v_call: TRBV10-3
cdr3_aa: CAISESRSGGNQPQHF

d_call: -
j_call: TRBJ1-5
v_call: TRBV4-3
cdr3_aa: CASSHSWTTRLDQPQHF

d_call: TRBD1
j_call: TRBJ2-7
v_call: TRBV6-6
cdr3_aa: CASSRGQGDYEQYF

d_call: -
j_call: TRBJ1-5
v_call: TRBV27
cdr3_aa: CASSLSIGREGQPQHF

d_call: -
j_call: TRBJ1-4
v_call: TRBV28
cdr3_aa: CASSAPGRFNEKLFF

d_call: -
j_call: TRBJ1-2
v_call: TRBV28
cdr3_aa: CASSQRLGLGYTF

d_call: -
j_call: TRBJ2-3
v_call: TRBV7-2
cdr3_aa: CASSLARADTQYF

d_call: -
j_call: TRBJ2-1
v_call: TRBV7-3
cdr3_aa: CASSQSSTGPRGNEQFF

d_call: -
j_call: TRBJ2-2
v_call: TRBV4-2
cdr3_aa: CASSQETGATGELFF

d_call: TRBD2
j_call: TRBJ2-1
v_call: TRBV19
cdr3_aa: CASKVGAGKRNEQFF

d_call: TRBD2
j_call: TRBJ2-3
v_call: TRBV4-3
cdr3_aa: CASSQDGGTRNRDTQYF

d_call: -
j_call: TRBJ1-2
v_call: TRBV7-2
cdr3_aa: CASSLRGPLGEGYTF

d_call: -
j_call: TRBJ1-1
v_call: TRBV12-5
cdr3_aa: CASGLVGLGEAFF

d_call: -
j_call: TRBJ1-1
v_call: TRBV19
cdr3_aa: CASSIWAENTEAFF

d_call: -
j_call: TRBJ1-4
v_call: TRBV14
cdr3_aa: CASSAPWGAQGEKLFF

d_call: -
j_call: TRBJ2-3
v_call: TRBV27
cdr3_aa: CASSSRTVGRTDTQYF

d_call: TRBD2
j_call: -
v_call: TRBV19
cdr3_aa: CASSILAGGIYEQYF

d_call: -
j_call: TRBJ1-5
v_call: TRBV19
cdr3_aa: CASEGPSGQPQHF

d_call: TRBD2
j_call: TRBJ2-1
v_call: TRBV4-2
cdr3_aa: CASSQVRSGRAQVAHEQFF

d_call: -
j_call: TRBJ2-5
v_call: TRBV27
cdr3_aa: CASSVTIKGETQYF

d_call: -
j_call: TRBJ1-1
v_call: TRBV9
cdr3_aa: CASSPPGTVNTEAFF

d_call: -
j_call: TRBJ2-6
v_call: TRBV27
cdr3_aa: CASSLITSGANVLTF